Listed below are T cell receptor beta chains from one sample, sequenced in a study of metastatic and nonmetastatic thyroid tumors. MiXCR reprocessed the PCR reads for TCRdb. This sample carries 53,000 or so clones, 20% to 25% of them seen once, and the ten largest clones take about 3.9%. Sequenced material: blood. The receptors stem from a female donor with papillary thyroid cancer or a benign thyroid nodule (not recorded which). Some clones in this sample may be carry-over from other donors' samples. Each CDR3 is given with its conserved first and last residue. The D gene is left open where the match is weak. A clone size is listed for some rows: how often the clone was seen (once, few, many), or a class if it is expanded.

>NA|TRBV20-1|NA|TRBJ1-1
TGCAGTGCCCTTCTGACAGTGAACACTGAAGCTTTCTTT
CSALLTVNTEAFF
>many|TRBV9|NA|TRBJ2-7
TGTGCCAGCAGCATCTTTCTGGAGGGCGAGCAGTACTTC
CASSIFLEGEQYF
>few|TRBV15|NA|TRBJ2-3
TGTGCCACCAGCAGAGATAATTGGGGAACCACAGATACGCAGTATTTT
CATSRDNWGTTDTQYF
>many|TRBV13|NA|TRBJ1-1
TGTGCCAGCAGCCCCTCGGGACCGACGAACACTGAAGCTTTCTTT
CASSPSGPTNTEAFF
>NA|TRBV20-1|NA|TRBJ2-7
TGCCGTGCTAGAGATCACGGGGGAGCGACAACCTACGAGCAGTACTTC
CRARDHGGATTYEQYF
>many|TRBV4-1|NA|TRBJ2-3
TGCGCCAGCAGCCAAGATCGGTCTAGCGAGGGCACAGATACGCAGTATTTT
CASSQDRSSEGTDTQYF
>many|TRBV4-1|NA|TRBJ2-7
TGCGCCAGCAGCCAACGGGTAATTGACGAGCAGTACTTC
CASSQRVIDEQYF
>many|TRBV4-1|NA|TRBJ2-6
TGCGCCAGCAAACATGGGGCATCGTCTGGGGCCAACGTCCTGACTTTC
CASKHGASSGANVLTF
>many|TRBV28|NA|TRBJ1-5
TGTGCCAGCAGTTTATATACGGCCGGCGATCAGCCCCAGCATTTT
CASSLYTAGDQPQHF
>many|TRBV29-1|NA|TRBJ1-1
TGCAGCGTTGTTGATAGGTTCCTCATGAACACTGAAGCTTTCTTT
CSVVDRFLMNTEAFF
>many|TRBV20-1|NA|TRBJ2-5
TGCAGTGCTAACGCGGGCCAAGAGACCCAGTACTTC
CSANAGQETQYF
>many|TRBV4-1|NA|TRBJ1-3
TGCGCCAGCAGCCAAGGTCGGGGGCAAGGAAACACCATATATTTT
CASSQGRGQGNTIYF
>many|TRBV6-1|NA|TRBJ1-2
TGTGCCAGCAGTGAAGTTAGGCCAGCTTATGGCTACACCTTC
CASSEVRPAYGYTF
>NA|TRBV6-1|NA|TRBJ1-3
TGTGCCAGCATACCGTTCAAGGGGGGCGGAAACACCATATATTTT
CASIPFKGGGNTIYF
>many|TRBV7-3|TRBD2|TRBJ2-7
TGTGCCAGCAGCCCGACTAGCGGGGGATACGAGCAGTACTTC
CASSPTSGGYEQYF
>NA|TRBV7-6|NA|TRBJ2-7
TGTGCCAGCAGCCCCCGAGACGAGCAGTACTTC
CASSPRDEQYF
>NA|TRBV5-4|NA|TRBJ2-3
TGTGCCAGCAGCTTGGGACTCACCACAGATACGCAGTATTTT
CASSLGLTTDTQYF
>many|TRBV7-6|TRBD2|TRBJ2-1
TGTGCCAGCAGCTTGAGCGGGAGACAGTCCTACAATGAGCAGTTCTTC
CASSLSGRQSYNEQFF
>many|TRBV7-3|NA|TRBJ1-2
TGTGCCAGCAGCTTAACCGGGACCTATGGCTACACCTTC
CASSLTGTYGYTF
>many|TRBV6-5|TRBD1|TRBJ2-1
TGTGCCAGCAGTTACGAGGACAGGGGAAACAATGAGCAGTTCTTC
CASSYEDRGNNEQFF
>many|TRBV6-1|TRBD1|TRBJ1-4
TGTGCCAGCAGATATCAGGGGGGGGAAAAACTGTTTTTT
CASRYQGGEKLFF
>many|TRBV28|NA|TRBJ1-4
TGTGCCAGCAGTTCCCCGGGACTCCTTAATGAAAAACTGTTTTTT
CASSSPGLLNEKLFF
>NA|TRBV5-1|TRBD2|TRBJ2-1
TGCGCCAGCAGCAAAGAAGGGACTAGCGGGGGGTTGAATGAGCAGTTCTTC
CASSKEGTSGGLNEQFF
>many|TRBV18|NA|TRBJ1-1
TGTGCCAGCTCTCTAAACACTGAAGCTTTCTTT
CASSLNTEAFF
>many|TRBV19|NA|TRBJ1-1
TGTGCCAGTAGTATTAAAGGGGACACTGAAGCTTTCTTT
CASSIKGDTEAFF
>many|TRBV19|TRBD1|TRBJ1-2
TGTGCCAGTACCCCAGAAAGGGACAGTTATGGCTACACCTTC
CASTPERDSYGYTF
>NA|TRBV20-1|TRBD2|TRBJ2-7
TGCAGTGCTACCTTAGGTTCTAGCGGGAGGGATCAGTACTTC
CSATLGSSGRDQYF
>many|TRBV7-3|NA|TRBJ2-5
TGTGCCAGCAGCTCACGAAACCAAGAGACCCAGTACTTC
CASSSRNQETQYF
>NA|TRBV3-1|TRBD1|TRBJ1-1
TGTGCCAGCAGCCCGACCGGACAGGGGGCCGAAGCTTTCTTT
CASSPTGQGAEAFF
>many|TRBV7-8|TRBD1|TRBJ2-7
TGTGCCAGCAGCTTTCCCGGACAGGGGATTAACGAGCAGTACTTC
CASSFPGQGINEQYF
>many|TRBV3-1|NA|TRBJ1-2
TGTGCCAGCACCCCTTCGGGGGAAGATGGCTACACCTTC
CASTPSGEDGYTF
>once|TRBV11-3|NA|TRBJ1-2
TGTGCCAGCAGCTTAGAGTCCCACAGAAGCTATGGCTACACCTTC
CASSLESHRSYGYTF
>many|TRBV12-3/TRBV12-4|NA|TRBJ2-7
TGTGCCAGCAGTTTAACAGACTCCTACGAGCAGTACTTC
CASSLTDSYEQYF
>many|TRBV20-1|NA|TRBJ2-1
TGCAGTGCTACGATGGTAGCGGCCAGAAGGAATGAGCAGTTCTTC
CSATMVAARRNEQFF
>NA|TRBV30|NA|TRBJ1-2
TGTGCCTGGAGGGGTGGCGAGCCTATTTTC
CAWRGGEPIF
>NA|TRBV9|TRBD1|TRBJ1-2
TGTGCCAGCAGCACTCTTGGGACAGGGGATCGAGGCTACACCTTC
CASSTLGTGDRGYTF
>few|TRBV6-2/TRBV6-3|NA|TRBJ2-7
TGTGCCAGCACTCCCCGACAGGTGTCGGGAGGCCTATACTTC
CASTPRQVSGGLYF
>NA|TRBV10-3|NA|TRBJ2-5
TGTGCCATCAGTGCGGGGCGCCTCCAAGAGACCCAGTACTTC
CAISAGRLQETQYF
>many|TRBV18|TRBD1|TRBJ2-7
TGTGCCAGCTCACCGCGCGGGACAGGTCTCGACGAGCAGTACTTC
CASSPRGTGLDEQYF
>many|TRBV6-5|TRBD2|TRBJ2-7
TGTGCCAGCAGTTACAGTTGGGCTAGCGGGAGTTACGAGCAGTACTTC
CASSYSWASGSYEQYF
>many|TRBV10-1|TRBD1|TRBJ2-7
TGCGCCAGCAGTGACCGGGACAGGGTTCTCGAGCAGTACTTC
CASSDRDRVLEQYF